The present T cell receptor beta chain was sequenced within a study of blood T cells in healthy people across ages. Study-level results: Long-lived donors had more naive CD4+ cells and higher diversity than aged donors.

Combining a sample-barcoded 5' primer with a J-beta primer mix, a second PCR ran for roughly 6 to 12 cycles. Each CDR3 protein gets one entry after TCRdb re-called the 5' RACE reads with MiXCR. The sample includes 780,000 or so distinct CDR3 sequences, more than 55% of them seen just once. Trimming took 2 bases from V and 2 from J, leaving 11 bases between them. This CDR3 is built from 15 residues. Germline V gene sequence: CDR1 MGHDK, CDR2 SYGVNS. This clonotype was counted a few times. What it binds is not known. The receptor's source is a man in his forties or fifties in good health. Sequencing was done on a sample of blood. The chain has TRBV25-1 and TRBJ2-3; D assignment may be TRBD1 or TRBD2 (5 bases each). The CDR3 DNA reads TGTGCCAGCAGTGAAGAGAGGGGATACACAGATACGCAGTATTTT. Its translation: CASSEERGYTDTQYF.